This T cell receptor (beta chain) appears in the sequencing data of a study of OX40 agonist ivuxolimab in advanced cancers. Assay: immunoSEQ multiplex PCR; the TCRdb copy retains only in-frame clones and omits some. In the table there are approximately 58,000 clones, 70% to 90% of which are singletons. The CDR3 runs to 12 residues. The germline CDR1 and CDR2 sequences are LNHDA and SQIVND (reference sequence). This sequence originates from an adult with an advanced solid tumor such as melanoma, head and neck, liver or kidney cancer. V and J are TRBV19 and TRBJ2-7; D is tentatively TRBD1 or TRBD2 (6 bases each). The source was CD4+ or CD8+ T cells sorted from blood, collected in a trial of the OX40 agonist ivuxolimab. The CDR3 sequence is CASAGKGDEQYF. The CDR3 nucleotides are TGTGCTTCTGCGGGGAAGGGGGACGAGCAGTACTTC.